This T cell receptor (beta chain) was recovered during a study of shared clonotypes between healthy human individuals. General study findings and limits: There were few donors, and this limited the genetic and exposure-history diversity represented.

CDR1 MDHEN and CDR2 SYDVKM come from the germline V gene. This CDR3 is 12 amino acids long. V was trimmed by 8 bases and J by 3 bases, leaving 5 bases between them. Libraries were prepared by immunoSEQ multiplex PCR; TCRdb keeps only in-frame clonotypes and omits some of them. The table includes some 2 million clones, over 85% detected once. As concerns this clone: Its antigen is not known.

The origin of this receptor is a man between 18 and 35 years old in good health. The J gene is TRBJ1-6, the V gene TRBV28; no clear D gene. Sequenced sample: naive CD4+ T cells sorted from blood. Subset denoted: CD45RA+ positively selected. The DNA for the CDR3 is TGTGCCAGCCGGGGCTATAATTCACCCCTCCACTTT. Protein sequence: CASRGYNSPLHF.